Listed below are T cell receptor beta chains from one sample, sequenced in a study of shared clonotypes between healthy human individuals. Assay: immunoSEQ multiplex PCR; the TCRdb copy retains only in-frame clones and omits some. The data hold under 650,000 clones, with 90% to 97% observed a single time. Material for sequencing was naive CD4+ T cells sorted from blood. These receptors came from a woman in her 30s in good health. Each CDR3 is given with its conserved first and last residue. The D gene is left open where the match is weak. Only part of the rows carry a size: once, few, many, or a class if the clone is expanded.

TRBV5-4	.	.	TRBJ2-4	TGTGCCAGCAGCTTGTCAGGAGGACCCTTCGGCAAAAACATTCAGTACTTC	CASSLSGGPFGKNIQYF
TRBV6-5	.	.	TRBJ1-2	TGTGCCAGCAGCACCCGGCCCAACTATGGCTACACCTTC	CASSTRPNYGYTF
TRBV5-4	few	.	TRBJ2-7	TGTGCCAGCAGCTTGGCCAACGGCTACGAGCAGTACTTC	CASSLANGYEQYF
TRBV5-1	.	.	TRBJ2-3	TGCGCCACCGGAGTACGCGGGGATACGCAGTATTTT	CATGVRGDTQYF
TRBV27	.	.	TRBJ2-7	TGTGCCAGCAGTTCGGCCGGGACAATAGCCTCCTACGAGCAGTACTTC	CASSSAGTIASYEQYF
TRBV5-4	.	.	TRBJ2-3	TGTGCCAGCAGGAACATGAGGGGAGATACGCAGTATTTT	CASRNMRGDTQYF
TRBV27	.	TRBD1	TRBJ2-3	TGTGCCAGCAGCGCATCACAGGGGGCCAGGACAGATACGCAGTATTTT	CASSASQGARTDTQYF
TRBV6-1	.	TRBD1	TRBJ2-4	TGTGCCAGCAGAACAGGGGACGGAGCCAAAAACATTCAGTACTTC	CASRTGDGAKNIQYF
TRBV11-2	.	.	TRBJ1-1	TGTGCCAGCAGCAACAAGGTACTACAGAGTGAAGCTTTCTTT	CASSNKVLQSEAFF
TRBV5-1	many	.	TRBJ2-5	TGCGCCAGCAGCTTGGAAGAGACCCAGTACTTC	CASSLEETQYF
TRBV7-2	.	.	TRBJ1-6	TGTGCCAGCAGCTTTGGATGGCAGAGAAATTCACCCCTCCACTTT	CASSFGWQRNSPLHF
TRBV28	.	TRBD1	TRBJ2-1	TGTGCCAGCAGCCAAGCCGGGACAGGGGATTGGAATGAGCAGTTCTTC	CASSQAGTGDWNEQFF
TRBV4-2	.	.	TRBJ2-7	TGTGCCAGCAGCCAAGTCACCCCACCCTACGAGCAGTACTTC	CASSQVTPPYEQYF
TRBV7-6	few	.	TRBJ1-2	TGTGCCAGCACCCCCGCCCCGGAGGACTATGGCTACACCTTC	CASTPAPEDYGYTF
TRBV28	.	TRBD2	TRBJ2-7	TGTGCCAGCAGTTTAGGCGGGACTAGGTCGTCCGAGCAGTACTTC	CASSLGGTRSSEQYF
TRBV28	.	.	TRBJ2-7	TGTGCCAGCACCGGGAACAGCTACGAGCAGTACTTC	CASTGNSYEQYF
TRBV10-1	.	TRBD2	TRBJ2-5	TGCGCCAGCAGTGACGGACTAGCGGGAGAAGAGACCCAGTACTTC	CASSDGLAGEETQYF
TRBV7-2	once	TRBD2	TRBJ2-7	TGTGCCAGCAGCGAAGGCAGCGGGAGTCCCTACGAGCAGTACTTC	CASSEGSGSPYEQYF
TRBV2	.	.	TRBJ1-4	TGTGCCAGCAGTGAAGGACAGAAGCCTAATGAAAAACTGTTTTTT	CASSEGQKPNEKLFF
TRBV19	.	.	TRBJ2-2	TGTGCCAGTAGTAGGTTCAGCGGACTAAACACCGGGGAGCTGTTTTTT	CASSRFSGLNTGELFF
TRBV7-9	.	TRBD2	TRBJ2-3	TGTGCCAGCAGCTCGGGACTAGCGGGAGGGACCGATACGCAGTATTTT	CASSSGLAGGTDTQYF
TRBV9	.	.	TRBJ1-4	TGTGCCAGCAGCGCCCGGGACAAGGAACTGTTTTTT	CASSARDKELFF
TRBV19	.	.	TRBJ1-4	TGTGCCAGTAGTCCCCCTTTCCGAGGGGAAAAACTGTTTTTT	CASSPPFRGEKLFF
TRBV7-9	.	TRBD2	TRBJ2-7	TGTGCCAGCAGCTTAAAGGGACTAGCGGCGACCTACGAGCAGTACTTC	CASSLKGLAATYEQYF
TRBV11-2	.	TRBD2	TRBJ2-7	TGTGCCAGCAGCTCCCCCGGGGGGAAGTACGAGCAGTACTTC	CASSSPGGKYEQYF
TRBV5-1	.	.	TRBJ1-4	TGCGCCAGCAGCCGAGGAACTAATGAAAAACTGTTTTTT	CASSRGTNEKLFF
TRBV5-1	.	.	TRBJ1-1	TGCGCCAGCAGCATGGACGGTGAAGCTTTCTTT	CASSMDGEAFF
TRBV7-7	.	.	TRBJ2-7	TGTGCCAGCAGCTACGAAAGGAGTGGTGAGCAGTACTTC	CASSYERSGEQYF
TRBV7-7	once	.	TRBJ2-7	TGTGCCAGCAGCTTATTCCCCGACGAGCAGTACTTC	CASSLFPDEQYF
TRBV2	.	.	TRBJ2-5	TGTGCCAGCAGTGAAAGCGGGCACGATGCAGAGACCCAGTACTTC	CASSESGHDAETQYF
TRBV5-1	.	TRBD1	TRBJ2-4	TGCGCCAGCAGCCACCCCAGGACAGGGGGACTTCTGAAAAACATTCAGTACTTC	CASSHPRTGGLLKNIQYF
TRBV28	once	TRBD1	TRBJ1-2	TGTGCCAGCAGTTACGACAGGGGAAAGCTTAACTATGGCTACACCTTC	CASSYDRGKLNYGYTF
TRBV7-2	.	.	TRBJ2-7	TGTGCCAGCAGTACCTACAGGGGACTTCTCTACGAGCAGTACTTC	CASSTYRGLLYEQYF
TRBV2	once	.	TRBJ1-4	TGTGCCAGCAGAACGGGACAAACTAATGAAAAACTGTTTTTT	CASRTGQTNEKLFF
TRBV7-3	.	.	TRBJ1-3	TGTGCCAGCAGCCCCCTATGGGGAAGCTCTGGAAACACCATATATTTT	CASSPLWGSSGNTIYF
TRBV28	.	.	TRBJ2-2	TGTGCCAGCAGTTTCCTCGGGAGAGCGAACACCGGGGAGCTGTTTTTT	CASSFLGRANTGELFF
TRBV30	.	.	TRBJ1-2	TGTGCCTGGAGGCAACAGGTTGGTGGCTACACCTTC	CAWRQQVGGYTF
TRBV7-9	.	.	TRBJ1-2	TGTGCCAGCAGCTTGGTTTTGTCGCTGACGAATGGCTACACCTTC	CASSLVLSLTNGYTF
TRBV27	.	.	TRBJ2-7	TGTGCCAGCAGTTTCTACCCTACTCCGGGAGTGGGACACGAGCAGTACTTC	CASSFYPTPGVGHEQYF
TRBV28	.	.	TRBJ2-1	TGTGCCAGCAGTTTATCCCCAGCCCCCGGGCGGAATGAGCAGTTCTTC	CASSLSPAPGRNEQFF
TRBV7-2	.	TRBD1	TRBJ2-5	TGTGCCAGCAGCTTAGTTTCGGGACAGGGCATAGAGACCCAGTACTTC	CASSLVSGQGIETQYF
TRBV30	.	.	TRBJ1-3	TGTGCCTGGGACAGCTCTGGAAACACCATATATTTT	CAWDSSGNTIYF
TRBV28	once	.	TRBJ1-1	TGTGCCAGCAGTTTAGGCAGCCTCGGTGTGAACACTGAAGCTTTCTTT	CASSLGSLGVNTEAFF
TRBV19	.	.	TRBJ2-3	TGTGCCAGTAGTATCGGTTTAAGCGGTAGCACAGATACGCAGTATTTT	CASSIGLSGSTDTQYF
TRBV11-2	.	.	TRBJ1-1	TGTGCCAGCAGCCCACGGACAGCTGAAGCTTTCTTT	CASSPRTAEAFF
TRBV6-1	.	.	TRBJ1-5	TGTGCCAGCAGTGAGCGGGGGGCGATTCAGCCCCAGCATTTT	CASSERGAIQPQHF
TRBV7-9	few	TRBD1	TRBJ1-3	TGTGCCAGCAGCACCACAGGGGGCTCTGGAAACACCATATATTTT	CASSTTGGSGNTIYF
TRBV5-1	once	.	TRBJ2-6	TGCGCCAGCAGCTCCCTAGGCTCTGGGGCCAACGTCCTGACTTTC	CASSSLGSGANVLTF
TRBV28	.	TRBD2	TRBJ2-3	TGTGCCAGCAGTCCCCCCGGGGCGGGAGAACAGACAGATACGCAGTATTTT	CASSPPGAGEQTDTQYF
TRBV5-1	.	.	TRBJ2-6	TGCGCCAGCAGCTTGGAAACCTCTGGGGCCAACGTCCTGACTTTC	CASSLETSGANVLTF
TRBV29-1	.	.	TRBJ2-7	TGCAGCGTTGTGCCCGTGAAAAGTAACTACGAGCAGTACTTC	CSVVPVKSNYEQYF
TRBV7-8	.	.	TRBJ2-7	TGTGCCAGCAGCCCCGGAGAATACCCGGGGCGCGAGCAGTACTTC	CASSPGEYPGREQYF